The 32 T cell receptor beta chains below were found in one sample sequenced in a study of Graves' ophthalmopathy and Graves' hyperthyroidism. As the template, RNA transcripts were used to amplify TCR beta CDR3 regions. The first round was an RT-PCR with HTBI primers, and the second round was a multiplex PCR. MiXCR, run by TCRdb on the multiplex PCR reads, gives a single entry per CDR3 protein. In the table there are about 50,000 distinct CDR3 sequences, less than 55% of which are singletons. Sequenced: peripheral blood. These receptors were taken from an adult woman with Graves' ophthalmopathy.

In the case of this clonotype: A much bigger clone sits one base away, suggesting this may be a read error. The rearrangement joins TRBV28 to TRBJ1-4; D possibly corresponds to TRBD1 (5 bases). CDR3 length: 12 amino acids. The germline V gene has CDR1 MDHEN and CDR2 SYDVKM. The CDR3 nucleotides are TGTGCCAGCACTACAGGAGGTGAAGAACTGTTTTTT. Amino acid sequence: CASTTGGEELFF.

This clonotype occurred once. As the CDR3 is not closed by the conserved phenylalanine or tryptophan, this likely results from a read error. The DNA is omitted, as the CDR3 cannot be located on it reliably, and the CDR3 follows TCRdb's listing. The V gene is TRBV20-1, the J gene TRBJ2-1. The CDR3 numbers 14 amino acids, ends counted. CDR1 is DFQATT, CDR2 SNEGSKA, per germline (reference sequence). CDR3 sequence: CSARYRGYGYTFGS.

As regards this clonotype: Its ends do not fully match the called genes, so a read error is possible. The chain joins TRBV19 to TRBJ1-1; D remains ambiguous. The germline CDR1 and CDR2 sequences are LNHDA and SQIVND (reference sequence). The CDR3 has 13 residues. The CDR3 nucleotides are TGTGCCTGTAGCCCAGAGTTCGGCAGTGAAGCTTTCTTT. As protein: CACSPEFGSEAFF.

This clonotype was recorded a few times. In DNA form, the CDR3 reads TGTGCCAGCAGCGGGACTTGGGAGGGAGGGCAGTACTTC. Its translation is CASSGTWEGGQYF. The genes are TRBV5-4 and TRBJ2-7; 7 nucleotides match TRBD2. Per germline, CDR1 SGHNT and CDR2 YYREEE (reference sequence). This CDR3 spans 13 amino acids. V trimming: 4 bases; J trimming: 9 bases; junction bases outside the gene matches: 10. The whole variable domain, filled in from reference TRBV5-4 and TRBJ2-7, reads ETGVTQSPTHLIKTRGQQVTLRCSSQSGHNTVSWYQQALGQGPQFIFQYYREEENGRGNFPPRFSGLQFPNYSSELNVNALELDDSALYLCASSGTWEGGQYFGPGTRLTVT.

Only one count was recorded for this clonotype. This may stem from a read error, because a much larger clone lies one nucleotide away. The chain is built from TRBV5-4 and TRBJ2-1, with D perhaps TRBD1 or TRBD2 (5 bases each). Looked up from germline, CDR1 is SGHNT and CDR2 is YYREEE (reference sequence). This CDR3 has 15 residues. The CDR3 region has the DNA TGTGCCAGCAGTTTCCTTTCCAGGGAGCACAATGAGCAGCTCTTC. It translates to CASSFLSREHNEQLF.

V and J are TRBV7-3 and TRBJ2-3; unclear D gene. Germline assignment: CDR1 SGHTA and CDR2 FQGTGA. The CDR3 runs to 15 residues. With 2 bases removed from V and 6 bases from J, the gap between germline ends came to 15 bases. The CDR3 region has the DNA TGTGCCAGCAGCTTAGGACGGCGCGGTGGGGATACGCAGTATTTT. Protein product: CASSLGRRGGDTQYF. The full variable domain, completed using reference TRBV7-3 and TRBJ2-3, is GAGVSQTPSNKVTEKGKYVELRCDPISGHTALYWYRQSLGQGPEFLIYFQGTGAADDSGLPNDRFFAVRPEGSVSTLKIQRTERGDSAVYLCASSLGRRGGDTQYFGPGTRLTVL.

A note on this clonotype: One base away lies a much larger clone, so this may be a sequencing read error. The CDR3 here is CASSYPGQEAFNYGYTF. CDR3 DNA sequence: TGTGCCAGCAGTTATCCGGGACAGGAGGCTTTTAACTATGGCTACACCTTC. The J gene is TRBJ1-2, the V gene TRBV27; the match to TRBD1 covers 8 bases. With 4 bases clipped from V and 1 base from J, the junction kept 11 bases outside the gene matches. This CDR3 region has 17 residues. Germline-derived CDR1 and CDR2 are MNHEY and SMNVEV (reference sequence).

The V gene is TRBV9, the J gene TRBJ2-3, with TRBD1 matching over 9 bases. This CDR3 is built from 14 residues. V lost 3 bases, J lost 6 bases, and 5 bases stayed unmatched. Germline V gives CDR1 SGDLS, CDR2 YYNGEE. CDR3 loop: CASSGQGGSDTQYF. In DNA, the CDR3 is TGTGCCAGCAGCGGACAGGGGGGGTCCGATACGCAGTATTTT.

The chain links TRBV10-3 to TRBJ2-7; D is undetermined. The CDR3 sequence is 11 residues long. Trimming took 0 bases from V and 7 from J, leaving 4 bases between them. Germline values: CDR1 ENHRY, CDR2 SYGVKD. As DNA, the CDR3 is TGTGCCATCAGTGAGTCGAGTGAGCAGTACTTC. Protein sequence: CAISESSEQYF.

The chain links TRBV7-2 to TRBJ2-7; D not resolved. The J call could be wrong; TRBJ2-1 is a better fit for the DNA end. This CDR3 has 14 residues. Germline lookup yields CDR1 SGHTA and CDR2 FQGNSA. CDR3 loop: CASSQDTATYEQFF. The CDR3 DNA reads TGTGCCAGCAGCCAAGATACGGCTACGTACGAGCAGTTCTTC.

This clonotype appeared many times. The chain joins TRBV9 to TRBJ1-6, with 7 nucleotides matching TRBD1. V was pared by 2 bases and J by 8 bases, with 16 bases of the junction left unmatched. CDR3 length: 18 amino acids. Germline V CDR1 and CDR2: SGDLS, YYNGEE. The CDR3 is CASSVSLQGVRNHSPLHF. The CDR3 DNA reads as TGTGCCAGCAGCGTCTCGCTTCAGGGGGTCAGGAACCATTCACCCCTCCACTTT.

The chain carries TRBV24-1 and TRBJ1-2; 7 bases match TRBD1. The V segment lost 6 bases and the J segment 6 bases; nucleotides outside the gene matches: 12. This CDR3 region has 15 residues. Germline CDR1 and CDR2: KGHDR and SFDVKD. The CDR3 DNA reads TGTGCCACCAGTTGGGACCCAGGGGGAATTGATGGCTACACCTTC. It specifies CATSWDPGGIDGYTF.

There are many counts of this clonotype. The chain employs TRBV4-1 and TRBJ2-7, with 10 bases lining up with TRBD2. CDR3 size: 14 residues. Germline CDR1 is MGHRA and CDR2 is YSYEKL. Trimming removed 3 bases from V and 2 bases from J; junction bases left unmatched: 1. The CDR3 bases are TGCGCCAGCAGCCAGCTAGCGGGGGCCTACGAGCAGTACTTC. It specifies CASSQLAGAYEQYF.

This clonotype was picked up many times. The J gene is TRBJ1-1, the V gene TRBV7-2; D is unclear. Germline V gene lookup returns CDR1 SGHTA and CDR2 FQGNSA. Trimming shortened V by 2 bases and J by 8 bases, and 6 bases separated the two germline ends. The CDR3 length is 11 residues. CDR3 sequence: CASSLLREAFF. CDR3 coding DNA: TGTGCCAGCAGCTTACTCCGAGAAGCTTTCTTT.

A word on this clonotype: The junction and the germline gene differ at one end; a read error may be behind it. The chain employs TRBV5-1 and TRBJ2-7; D gene unclear. The CDR3 spans 12 residues. Germline lookup yields CDR1 SGHRS and CDR2 YFSETQ. The CDR3 DNA reads TGCGCCCGCAGTTTGGTCTCCTACGAGCAGTACTTC. This sequence encodes CARSLVSYEQYF.

To note about this clonotype: The CDR3 ends on some other residue instead of the conserved phenylalanine or tryptophan, so this is likely a read error. Because the CDR3's place on the DNA is in doubt, the DNA is left out and the CDR3 is given as listed by TCRdb. This chain joins TRBV20-1 and TRBJ1-6. Inclusive of both ends, the CDR3 amounts to 8 amino acids. Germline V gene sequence: CDR1 DFQATT, CDR2 SNEGSKA (reference sequence). CDR3 region: CSARGSGN.

The chain carries TRBV7-9 and TRBJ1-2, with 8 bases fitting TRBD1. The length of the CDR3 is 14 residues. After removal of 1 base from V and 8 bases from J, the junction contained 6 bases not matched to a gene. Germline V gives CDR1 SEHNR, CDR2 FQNEAQ (reference sequence). The CDR3 coding sequence is TGTGCCAGCAGCTTAGGCCAGGGGGCGAGAGGCTACACCTTC. This translates into CASSLGQGARGYTF.

This clonotype was counted between two and nine times. This chain connects TRBV14 to TRBJ2-7; 8 bases align to TRBD2. This CDR3 is 16 amino acids long. V lost 0 bases, J lost 5 bases, and 9 bases stayed unmatched. The germline V gene encodes CDR1 SGHDN and CDR2 FVKESK. CDR3 DNA sequence: TGTGCCAGCAGCCAAGAGGGACCAGCGGGGGACCACGAGCAGTACTTC. Its protein product is CASSQEGPAGDHEQYF.

This clonotype was seen ten or more times. The V gene is TRBV11-3, the J gene TRBJ2-3; TRBD2 matches 7 bases. V lost 1 base, J lost 6 bases, and 7 bases stayed unmatched. The CDR3 is 15 amino acids. Germline lookup yields CDR1 SGHNT and CDR2 YENEEA. CDR3 in DNA: TGTGCCAGCAGCTTAGGGGGGGGGGTGGCGGATACGCAGTATTTT. It encodes CASSLGGGVADTQYF.

This clonotype was found many times. The genes are TRBV2 and TRBJ1-1, with 7 nucleotides matching TRBD1. The CDR3 contains 15 residues. CDR1 SNHLY and CDR2 FYNNEI come from the germline V gene. V gave up 6 bases and J gave up 6 bases; unmatched junction bases: 13. CDR3 sequence (DNA): TGTGCCAGCAGCTCCGTGGAGGGGGCAAGGTCTGAAGCTTTCTTT. Translation gives CASSSVEGARSEAFF.

This clonotype came up a few times. The chain carries TRBV20-1 and TRBJ2-5; D possibly corresponds to TRBD1 (6 bases). The CDR3 has 14 amino acids. CDR1 and CDR2 (germline): DFQATT, SNEGSKA (reference sequence). Trimming left V 5 bases short and J 3 bases short, with 16 bases between. The CDR3, as DNA: TGCAGTGCTCAAACGGACAGCGCCGAAGAGACCCAGTACTTC. As protein: CSAQTDSAEETQYF.

This clonotype was detected once. An end of the junction does not agree with germline; a read error may underlie this. This chain uses TRBV9 with TRBJ1-1; D call uncertain. Germline CDR1 and CDR2: SGDLS and YYNGEE. The CDR3 extends over 12 amino acids. CDR3 in DNA: TGTGCCAGCAGCGTAGTCAGCACTGAAGCTTTCTTC. This sequence encodes CASSVVSTEAFF.

This clonotype was found many times. The rearrangement joins TRBV12-3 or TRBV12-4 to TRBJ1-2; TRBD1 is a possible D gene (6 bases). There are 17 residues in the CDR3. V was clipped by 5 bases and J by 0 bases, with 19 bases between them. In DNA, the CDR3 is TGTGCCAGCAGTCCAGTACAGGGTTGGGGAGCTAACTATGGCTACACCTTC. Translating gives CASSPVQGWGANYGYTF.

DNA of the CDR3: TGTGCCAGCAGCGTGGCCGGGACTAGCGGAGTGACTTTC. Its translation: CASSVAGTSGVTF. This chain connects TRBV9 to TRBJ2-6, with 11 bases that match TRBD2. The CDR3 runs 13 residues. Germline V CDR1 and CDR2: SGDLS, YYNGEE. Trimming at V came to 2 bases and at J to 17 bases, leaving 6 bases not matched to a gene.

This clonotype was counted many times. V gene TRBV28 combines with J gene TRBJ2-7, with 8 bases identical to TRBD1. V dropped 6 bases and J dropped 7; count of bases not matched to a gene: 8. This CDR3 is built from 13 residues. Germline V gene sequence: CDR1 MDHEN, CDR2 SYDVKM. CDR3 in amino acids: CASRGQGAGEQYF. The CDR3 region has the DNA TGTGCCAGCAGGGGCCAGGGGGCGGGGGAGCAGTACTTC.

This clonotype was found many times. The V call is TRBV9, the J call TRBJ1-2, with D hard to call. V was shortened by 0 bases and J by 4 bases, with 7 bases between the two germline ends. CDR3 size: 13 residues. Per germline, CDR1 SGDLS and CDR2 YYNGEE. CDR3 protein: CASSVASGYGYTF. The CDR3, as DNA: TGTGCCAGCAGCGTAGCTTCCGGCTATGGCTACACCTTC.

This clonotype was seen many times. V gene TRBV2 combines with J gene TRBJ2-3; the match to TRBD1 covers 8 bases. V lost 8 bases and J lost 5; bases outside the gene matches: 9. Germline CDR1 is SNHLY and CDR2 is FYNNEI. This CDR3 comprises 14 residues. CDR3 sequence reads: CASYPDREVDTQYF. CDR3 in DNA: TGTGCCAGCTACCCGGACAGGGAGGTAGATACGCAGTATTTT.

This clonotype has ten or more counts. A much larger clone lies a single base off, so this may be a read error. The chain uses TRBV20-1 and TRBJ2-5, with D possibly being TRBD1 (7 bases). This CDR3 spans 18 amino acids. Germline values: CDR1 DFQATT, CDR2 SNEGSKA (reference sequence). The V gene lost 0 bases and the J gene lost 9 bases, with 29 bases spanning the gap. CDR3 in amino acids: CSARDALGQRPAGEAQYF. The CDR3 DNA sequence: TGCAGTGCTAGAGATGCGCTGGGACAGCGACCGGCTGGGGAGGCCCAGTACTTC.

Worth noting for this clonotype: Since a much larger clone is just one base distant, this may be a read error. The conserved closing phenylalanine or tryptophan is absent in this CDR3, likely reflecting a read error. CDR3 DNA sequence: TGTGCCAGCGGCTTAGACTCAGGGCAAGAGACTCAGTACCTC. It is translated as CASGLDSGQETQYL. The gene calls are TRBV7-2 and TRBJ2-5; TRBD1 might be the D (5 bases). The CDR3 loop spans 14 amino acids. The germline gives CDR1 SGHTA, CDR2 FQGNSA.

This chain joins TRBV7-9 and TRBJ2-7, with 9 bases fitting TRBD1. V lost 5 bases and J lost 4; bases outside the gene matches: 12. CDR1 SEHNR and CDR2 FQNEAQ come from the germline V gene (reference sequence). This CDR3 is 16 amino acids long. In DNA, the CDR3 is TGTGCCAGCAGCCTATGGGGGGGACAGGGAATGTACGAGCAGTACTTC. It yields the protein CASSLWGGQGMYEQYF.

The rearrangement joins TRBV3-1 to TRBJ2-7; D is unclear. V dropped 1 base and J dropped 6 bases, with 10 bases sitting between them. This CDR3 spans 13 amino acids. Germline V CDR1 and CDR2: LGHDT, YNNKEL (reference sequence). CDR3 residues: CASSQGGTGEQYF. The CDR3 DNA sequence: TGTGCCAGCAGCCAAGGGGGTACGGGCGAGCAGTACTTC.

With respect to this clonotype: A much larger clone differs from this one at a single base, so this may be a read error. The chain joins TRBV20-1 to TRBJ2-1, with 8 bases aligning to TRBD2. Germline loops: CDR1 DFQATT, CDR2 SNEGSKA (reference sequence). The CDR3 length is 16 residues. CDR3 DNA: TGCAGTGCTACGGGACTAGTGGGAGTCGGCTACAATGAGCAGTCCTTC. Protein product: CSATGLVGVGYNEQSF.